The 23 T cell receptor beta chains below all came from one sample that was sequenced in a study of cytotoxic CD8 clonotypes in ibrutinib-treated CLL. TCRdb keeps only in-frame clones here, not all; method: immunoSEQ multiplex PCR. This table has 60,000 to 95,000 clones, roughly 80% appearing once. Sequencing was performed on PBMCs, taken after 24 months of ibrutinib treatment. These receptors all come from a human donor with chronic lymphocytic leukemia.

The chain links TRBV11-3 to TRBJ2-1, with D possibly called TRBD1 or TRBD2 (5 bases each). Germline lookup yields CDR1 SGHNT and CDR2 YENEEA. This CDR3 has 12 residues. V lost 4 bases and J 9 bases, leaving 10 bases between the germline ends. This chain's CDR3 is CASSSGASEQFF. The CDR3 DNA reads TGTGCCAGCAGCTCCGGGGCCAGTGAGCAGTTCTTC.

CDR3 loop: CASSGRQGSTDTQYF. The CDR3, as DNA: TGTGCCAGTAGTGGACGACAGGGCAGTACAGATACGCAGTATTTT. V gene TRBV19 combines with J gene TRBJ2-3, with TRBD1 matching over 7 bases. Germline V gene lookup returns CDR1 LNHDA and CDR2 SQIVND (reference sequence). The CDR3 length is 15 residues. J lost 3 bases, V lost 5 bases, and 8 bases had no gene match.

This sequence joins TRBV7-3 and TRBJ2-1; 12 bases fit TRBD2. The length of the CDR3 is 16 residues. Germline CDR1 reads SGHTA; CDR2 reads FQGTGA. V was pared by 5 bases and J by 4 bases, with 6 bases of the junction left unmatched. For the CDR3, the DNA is TGTGCCAGCAGCGCAGCCGGGACTAGCGGGTACAATGAGCAGTTCTTC. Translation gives CASSAAGTSGYNEQFF.

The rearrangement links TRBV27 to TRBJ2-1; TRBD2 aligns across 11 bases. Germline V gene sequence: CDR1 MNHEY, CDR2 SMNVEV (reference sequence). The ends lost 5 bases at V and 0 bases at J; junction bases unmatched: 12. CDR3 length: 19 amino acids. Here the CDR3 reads CASSPWLVAGGPSYNEQFF. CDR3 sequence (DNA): TGTGCCAGCAGTCCCTGGCTGGTAGCGGGAGGGCCCTCCTACAATGAGCAGTTCTTC.

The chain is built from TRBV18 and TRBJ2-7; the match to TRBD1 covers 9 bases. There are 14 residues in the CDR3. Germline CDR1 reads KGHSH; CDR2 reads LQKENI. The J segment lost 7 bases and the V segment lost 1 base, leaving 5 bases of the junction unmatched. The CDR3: CASSPRRQGEEQYF. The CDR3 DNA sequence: TGTGCCAGCTCACCACGTAGACAGGGGGAAGAGCAGTACTTC.

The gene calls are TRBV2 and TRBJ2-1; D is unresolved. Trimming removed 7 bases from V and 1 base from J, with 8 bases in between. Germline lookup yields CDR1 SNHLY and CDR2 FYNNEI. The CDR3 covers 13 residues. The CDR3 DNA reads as TGTGCCAGCAACCGGATTTCCTACAATGAGCAGTTCTTC. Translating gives CASNRISYNEQFF.

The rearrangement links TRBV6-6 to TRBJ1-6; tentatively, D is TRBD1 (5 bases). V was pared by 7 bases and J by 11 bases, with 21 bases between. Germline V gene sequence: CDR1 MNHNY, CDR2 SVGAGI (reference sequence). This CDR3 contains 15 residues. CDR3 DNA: TGTGCCAGCACTGACGGAGAGTCGGGGCAGGCACCCCTCCACTTT. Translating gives CASTDGESGQAPLHF.

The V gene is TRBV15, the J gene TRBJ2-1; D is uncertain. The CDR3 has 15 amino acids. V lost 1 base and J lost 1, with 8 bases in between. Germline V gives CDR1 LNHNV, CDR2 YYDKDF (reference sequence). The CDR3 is CATSRVSLSYNEQFF. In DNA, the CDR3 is TGTGCCACCAGCAGAGTTAGTTTGTCCTACAATGAGCAGTTCTTC.

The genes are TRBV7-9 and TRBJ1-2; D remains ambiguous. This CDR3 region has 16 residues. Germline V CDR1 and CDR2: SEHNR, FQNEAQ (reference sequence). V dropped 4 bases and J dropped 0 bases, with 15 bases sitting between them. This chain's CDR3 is CASSSNIDGTNYGYTF. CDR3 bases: TGTGCCAGCAGCTCCAACATTGATGGGACTAACTATGGCTACACCTTC.

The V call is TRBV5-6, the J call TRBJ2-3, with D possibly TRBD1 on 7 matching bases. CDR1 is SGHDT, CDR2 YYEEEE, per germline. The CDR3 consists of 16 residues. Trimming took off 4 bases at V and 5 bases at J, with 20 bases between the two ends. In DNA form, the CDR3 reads TGTGCCAGCAGCCGCGGGACAGCCAAAGGCAGAGATACGCAGTATTTT. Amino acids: CASSRGTAKGRDTQYF.

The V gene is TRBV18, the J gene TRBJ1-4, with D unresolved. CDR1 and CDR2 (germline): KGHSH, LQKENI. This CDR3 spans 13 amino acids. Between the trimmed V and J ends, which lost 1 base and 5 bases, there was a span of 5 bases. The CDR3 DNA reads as TGTGCCAGCTCACCACGAGTGAATGAAAAACTGTTTTTT. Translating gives CASSPRVNEKLFF.

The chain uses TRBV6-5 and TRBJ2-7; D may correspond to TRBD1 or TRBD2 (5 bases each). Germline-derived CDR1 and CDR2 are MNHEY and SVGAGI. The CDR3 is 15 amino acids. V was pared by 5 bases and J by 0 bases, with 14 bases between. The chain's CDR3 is CASSAHSGTSYEQYF. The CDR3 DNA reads TGTGCCAGCAGTGCTCACTCCGGGACCTCCTACGAGCAGTACTTC.

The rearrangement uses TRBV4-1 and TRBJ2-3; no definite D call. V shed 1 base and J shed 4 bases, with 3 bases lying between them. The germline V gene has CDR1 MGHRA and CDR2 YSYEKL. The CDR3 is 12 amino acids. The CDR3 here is CASSQGADTQYF. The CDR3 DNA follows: TGCGCCAGCAGCCAAGGAGCAGATACGCAGTATTTT.

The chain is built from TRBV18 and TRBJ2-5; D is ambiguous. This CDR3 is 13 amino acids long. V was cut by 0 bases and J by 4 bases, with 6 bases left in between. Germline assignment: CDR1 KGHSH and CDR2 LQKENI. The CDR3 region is CASSPPNGETQYF. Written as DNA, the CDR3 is TGTGCCAGCTCACCACCGAATGGAGAGACCCAGTACTTC.

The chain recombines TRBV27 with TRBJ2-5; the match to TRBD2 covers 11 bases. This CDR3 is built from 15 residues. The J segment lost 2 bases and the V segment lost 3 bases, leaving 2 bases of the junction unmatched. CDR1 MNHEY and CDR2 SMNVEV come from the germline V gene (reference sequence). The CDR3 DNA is TGTGCCAGCAGTTTTAGCGGGAGGGATCAAGAGACCCAGTACTTC. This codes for CASSFSGRDQETQYF.

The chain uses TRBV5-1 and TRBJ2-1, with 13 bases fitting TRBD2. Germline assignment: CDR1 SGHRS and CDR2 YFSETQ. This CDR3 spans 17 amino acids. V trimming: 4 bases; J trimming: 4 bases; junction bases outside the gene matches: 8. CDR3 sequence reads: CASSTGLAGQHYNEQFF. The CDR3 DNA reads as TGCGCCAGCAGCACGGGACTAGCGGGACAACATTACAATGAGCAGTTCTTC.

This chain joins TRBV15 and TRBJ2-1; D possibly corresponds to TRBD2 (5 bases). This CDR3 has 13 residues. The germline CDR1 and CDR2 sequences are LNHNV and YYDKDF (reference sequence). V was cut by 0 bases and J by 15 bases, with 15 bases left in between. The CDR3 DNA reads TGTGCCACCAGCAGAGAGAGGGCGTACCCCCTGTTCTTC. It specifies CATSRERAYPLFF.

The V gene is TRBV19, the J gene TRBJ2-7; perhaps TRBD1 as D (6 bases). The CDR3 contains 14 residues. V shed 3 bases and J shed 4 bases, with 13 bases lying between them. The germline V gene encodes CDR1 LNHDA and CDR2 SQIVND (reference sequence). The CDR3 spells CASSMSTGFYEQYF. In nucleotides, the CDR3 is TGTGCCAGTAGTATGAGTACAGGGTTTTACGAGCAGTACTTC.

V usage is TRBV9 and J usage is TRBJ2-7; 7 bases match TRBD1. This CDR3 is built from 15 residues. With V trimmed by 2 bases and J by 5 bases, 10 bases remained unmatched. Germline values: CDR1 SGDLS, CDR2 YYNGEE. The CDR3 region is CASSVLGTVGHEQYF. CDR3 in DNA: TGTGCCAGCAGCGTTCTAGGGACAGTTGGACACGAGCAGTACTTC.

The chain's CDR3 is CASSKTGTGGDQPQHF. CDR3 coding DNA: TGTGCCAGCAGCAAGACCGGGACAGGGGGAGATCAGCCCCAGCATTTT. This chain uses TRBV7-9 with TRBJ1-5, with 11 bases identical to TRBD1. The CDR3 spans 16 residues. V shed 5 bases and J 5 bases; nucleotides not matched to a gene: 8. Germline CDR1 SEHNR, CDR2 FQNEAQ (reference sequence).

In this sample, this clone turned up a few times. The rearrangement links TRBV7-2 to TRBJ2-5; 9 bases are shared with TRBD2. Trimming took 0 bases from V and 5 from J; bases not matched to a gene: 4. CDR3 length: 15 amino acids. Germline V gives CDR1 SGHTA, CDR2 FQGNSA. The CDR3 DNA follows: TGTGCCAGCAGCTTAGCTAGCGGGAGCGGGGAGACCCAGTACTTC. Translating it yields CASSLASGSGETQYF.

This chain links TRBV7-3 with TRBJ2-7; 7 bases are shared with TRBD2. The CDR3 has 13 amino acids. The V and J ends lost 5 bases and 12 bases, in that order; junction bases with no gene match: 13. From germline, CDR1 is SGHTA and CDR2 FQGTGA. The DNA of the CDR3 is TGTGCCAGCAGCGTTACGACTAGCACCAATTTGTACTTC. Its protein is CASSVTTSTNLYF.

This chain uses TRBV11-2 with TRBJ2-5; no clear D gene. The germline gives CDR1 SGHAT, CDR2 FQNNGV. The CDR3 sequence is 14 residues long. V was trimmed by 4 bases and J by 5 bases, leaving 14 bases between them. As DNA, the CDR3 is TGTGCCAGCAGCTACACCGGAGTAGGCGAGACCCAGTACTTC. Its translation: CASSYTGVGETQYF.